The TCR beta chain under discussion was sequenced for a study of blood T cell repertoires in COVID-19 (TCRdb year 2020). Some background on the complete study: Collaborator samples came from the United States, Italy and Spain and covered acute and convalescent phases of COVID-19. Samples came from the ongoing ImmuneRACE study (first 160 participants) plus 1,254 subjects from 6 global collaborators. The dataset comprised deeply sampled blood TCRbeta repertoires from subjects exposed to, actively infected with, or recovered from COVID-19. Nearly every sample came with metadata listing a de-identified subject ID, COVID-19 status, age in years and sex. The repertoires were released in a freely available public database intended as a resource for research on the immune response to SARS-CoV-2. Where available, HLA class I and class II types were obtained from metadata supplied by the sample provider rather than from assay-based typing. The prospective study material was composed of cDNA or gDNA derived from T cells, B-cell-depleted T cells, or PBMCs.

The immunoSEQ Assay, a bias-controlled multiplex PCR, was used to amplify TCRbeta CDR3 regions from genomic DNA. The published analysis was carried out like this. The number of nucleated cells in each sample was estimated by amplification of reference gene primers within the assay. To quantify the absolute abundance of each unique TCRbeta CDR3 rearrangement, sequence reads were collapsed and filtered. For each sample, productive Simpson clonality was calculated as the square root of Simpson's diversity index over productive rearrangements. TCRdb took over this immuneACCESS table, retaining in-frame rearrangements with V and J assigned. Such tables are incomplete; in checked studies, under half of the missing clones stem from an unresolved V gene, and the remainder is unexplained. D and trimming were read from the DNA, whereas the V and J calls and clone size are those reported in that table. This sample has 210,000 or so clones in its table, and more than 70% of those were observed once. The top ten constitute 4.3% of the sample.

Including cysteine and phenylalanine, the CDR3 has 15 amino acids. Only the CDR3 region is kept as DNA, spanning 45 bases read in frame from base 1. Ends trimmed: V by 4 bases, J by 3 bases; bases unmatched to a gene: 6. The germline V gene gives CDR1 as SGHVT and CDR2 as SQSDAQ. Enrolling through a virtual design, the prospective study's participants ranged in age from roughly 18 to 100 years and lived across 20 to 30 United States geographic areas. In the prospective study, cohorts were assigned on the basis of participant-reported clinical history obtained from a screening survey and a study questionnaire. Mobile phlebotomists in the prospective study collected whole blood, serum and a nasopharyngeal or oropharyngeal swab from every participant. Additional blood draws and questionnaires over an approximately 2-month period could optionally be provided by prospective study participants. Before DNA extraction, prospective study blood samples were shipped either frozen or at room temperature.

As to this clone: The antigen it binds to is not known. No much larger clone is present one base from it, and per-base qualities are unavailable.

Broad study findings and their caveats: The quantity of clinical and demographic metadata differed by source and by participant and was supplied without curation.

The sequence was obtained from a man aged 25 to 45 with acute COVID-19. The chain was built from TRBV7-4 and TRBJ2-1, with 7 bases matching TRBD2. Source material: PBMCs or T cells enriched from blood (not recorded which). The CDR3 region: CASSCRDYNYNEQFF. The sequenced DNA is TGTGCCAGCAGCTGCCGGGACTATAACTACAATGAGCAGTTCTTC.